This T cell receptor (beta chain) was identified during a study of blood T cell repertoires in COVID-19 (dated by TCRdb to 2020 to 2021). In terms of the full investigation: Samples from collaborators originated in the United States, Italy and Spain and spanned both the acute and convalescent phases of COVID-19. Samples were obtained from the ongoing ImmuneRACE study (first 160 participants) and from roughly 1,300 subjects provided by 6 global collaborators. The dataset comprised deeply sampled blood TCRbeta repertoires from subjects exposed to, actively infected with, or recovered from COVID-19. Nearly every sample came with metadata listing a de-identified subject ID, COVID-19 status, age in years and sex. The material from the prospective study consisted of cDNA or gDNA derived from T cells, B-cell-depleted T cells, or PBMCs. Where available, HLA class I and class II types were taken from metadata supplied by the sample provider and were not determined by assay-based typing. The repertoires were released in a freely available public database meant as a resource for research on the immune response to SARS-CoV-2.

The paper's findings and limits, for the study overall: The amount of clinical and demographic metadata varied by source and participant and was provided uncurated.

Of note for this clone: It has no known antigen specificity. There are no base qualities to consult, and no much larger clone falls within one base.

Collaborating institutions collected whole blood in K2EDTA tubes following their own protocols. Collaborator samples were shipped for TCRbeta analysis as frozen whole blood, isolated PBMCs, or DNA extracted from either sample type. Sequences SGHDN (CDR1) and FVKESK (CDR2) are obtained from the germline V gene. Cut back by 0 bases and 4 bases, the V and J ends lie 6 bases apart. The CDR3, from cysteine to phenylalanine, totals 13 residues. Kept here is only the CDR3 DNA, which spans 39 bases and is read in frame from base 1. TCRbeta CDR3 regions were amplified from genomic DNA by means of the immunoSEQ Assay, a bias-controlled multiplex PCR. As for the authors' bioinformatics: Within the assay, amplification of reference gene primers was used to estimate how many nucleated cells each sample contained. Sequence reads were collapsed and filtered to measure the absolute abundance of every unique TCRbeta CDR3 rearrangement. For each sample, productive Simpson clonality was calculated as the square root of Simpson's diversity index over productive rearrangements. The table comes from immuneACCESS by way of TCRdb, which keeps in-frame sequences with V and J called. Part of the clones is missing from these tables; in studies checked, under half for an unresolved V gene and the rest for unknown reasons. V and J calls and clone size are copied from that table; D and trimming were computed from the DNA. The sample includes approximately 170,000 clones, with 80% to 85% observed a single time. The ten top clones hold 11% of the sample.

Specimen: peripheral blood. The chain is assembled from TRBV14 and TRBJ1-2, with the identity of the D gene unclear. This TCR came from a man between 70 and 80 years old with active or convalescent COVID-19. For the CDR3, the sequence is CASSQDRIYGYTF. The DNA reads TGTGCCAGCAGCCAAGACAGAATCTATGGCTACACCTTC. Reference TRBV14 and TRBJ1-2 proteins supply the regions before and after the CDR3; the full variable domain is: EAGVTQFPSHSVIEKGQTVTLRCDPISGHDNLYWYRRVMGKEIKFLLHFVKESKQDESGMPNNRFLAERTGGTYSTLKVQPAELEDSGVYFCASSQDRIYGYTFGSGTRLTVV.